Following are 22 T cell receptor beta chains from one sample sequenced in a study of OX40 agonist ivuxolimab in advanced cancers. Generated by immunoSEQ multiplex PCR, the TCRdb table keeps only in-frame clones and is missing some. The profile shows under 80,000 clones, approximately 91% of them singletons. The source was CD4+ or CD8+ T cells sorted from blood, collected in a trial of the OX40 agonist ivuxolimab. These receptors originate from an adult with an advanced solid tumor such as melanoma, head and neck, liver or kidney cancer.

V gene TRBV7-8 combines with J gene TRBJ1-2; possibly TRBD1 for D (5 bases). V lost 5 bases and J lost 2, with 15 bases in between. The CDR3 has 15 residues. CDR1 and CDR2 from the germline V gene are SGHVS and FQNEAQ. CDR3 DNA sequence: TGTGCCAGCAGCCTACTGGCGGGGACCAACTATGGCTACACCTTC. Its translation is CASSLLAGTNYGYTF.

The CDR3 spells CASSLLGDYEQYF. The CDR3 region has the DNA TGTGCCAGCAGCTTGTTAGGGGACTACGAGCAGTACTTC. This chain links TRBV5-6 with TRBJ2-7, with D maybe TRBD1 (5 bases). The CDR3 loop spans 13 amino acids. Trimming stripped 1 base from V and 3 bases from J, with 8 bases between. Germline CDR1 reads SGHDT; CDR2 reads YYEEEE.

The rearrangement joins TRBV10-2 to TRBJ1-5; D remains unclear. Germline lookup yields CDR1 WSHSY and CDR2 SAAADI. V gave up 4 bases and J gave up 3 bases, with 10 bases separating them. The CDR3 is 14 amino acids. The DNA for the CDR3 is TGCGCCAGCAGTGGCGGGCCATTCAATCAGCCCCAGCATTTT. It encodes CASSGGPFNQPQHF.

This clone was recorded a few times. This sequence joins TRBV28 and TRBJ1-3; no reliable D call. This CDR3 comprises 13 residues. Per germline, CDR1 MDHEN and CDR2 SYDVKM. Trimming cost V 2 bases and J 4 bases, with 6 bases left between them. CDR3 protein: CASSLTVGNTIYF. The CDR3, as DNA: TGTGCCAGCAGTTTAACAGTCGGAAACACCATATATTTT.

The V call is TRBV30, the J call TRBJ2-1; 8 bases are a match to TRBD2. CDR1 is GTSNPN and CDR2 is SVGIG in the germline V gene (reference sequence). The CDR3 has 15 residues. The ends lost 8 bases at V and 4 bases at J; junction bases unmatched: 13. The CDR3: CALESGRGNYNEQFF. CDR3 nucleotides: TGTGCCCTGGAGTCCGGGAGGGGCAATTACAATGAGCAGTTCTTC.

This sequence joins TRBV10-2 and TRBJ1-2; D not certain. CDR1 and CDR2 from the germline V gene are WSHSY and SAAADI. The CDR3 has 14 residues. Trimming left V 0 bases short and J 8 bases short, with 13 bases between. The CDR3 nucleotides read TGCGCCAGCAGTGAGTCGACTGTCACGCCAGGCTACACCTTC. Amino acid sequence: CASSESTVTPGYTF.

This clone appeared a few times. The V call is TRBV4-2, the J call TRBJ2-1; 12 nucleotides agree with TRBD2. This CDR3 is built from 16 residues. V was pared by 4 bases and J by 8 bases, with 9 bases of the junction left unmatched. Germline loops: CDR1 LGHNA, CDR2 YNFKEQ. The CDR3 loop is CASSPTSGGWGDEQFF. CDR3 in DNA: TGTGCCAGCAGCCCGACTAGCGGGGGATGGGGGGATGAGCAGTTCTTC.

The chain couples TRBV27 to TRBJ1-2, with TRBD1 matching 11 bases. CDR3 length: 15 amino acids. The junction had 12 bases not matched to a gene; V was cut back by 5 bases and J by 10 bases. The germline V gene has CDR1 MNHEY and CDR2 SMNVEV (reference sequence). This CDR3 reads CASSPGAGTGGNYTF. CDR3 nucleotides: TGTGCCAGCAGTCCTGGGGCCGGGACAGGGGGTAACTACACCTTC.

The genes are TRBV6-5 and TRBJ1-1; D is uncertain. Trimming cost V 2 bases and J 1 base, with 8 bases left between them. Germline V CDR1 and CDR2: MNHEY, SVGAGI. This CDR3 comprises 14 residues. CDR3 region: CASSYTDTNTEAFF. CDR3 nucleotide sequence: TGTGCCAGCAGTTACACTGATACGAACACTGAAGCTTTCTTT.

This sequence joins TRBV28 and TRBJ1-4; a weak D match, TRBD1 (6 bases). Trimming stripped 4 bases from V and 4 bases from J, with 19 bases between. CDR1 MDHEN and CDR2 SYDVKM come from the germline V gene. This CDR3 region has 17 residues. The CDR3 DNA reads TGTGCCAGCAGTTCCAACCAGCAACAGGGTCTTAATGAAAAACTGTTTTTT. Translated: CASSSNQQQGLNEKLFF.

This sequence joins TRBV4-3 and TRBJ2-1; D unresolved. This CDR3 contains 15 residues. The germline V gene has CDR1 LGHNA and CDR2 YSLEER. The ends were cut back, 2 bases at V and 4 bases at J, with 12 bases in the middle. CDR3 region: CASSQSISAYNEQFF. For the CDR3, the DNA is TGCGCCAGCAGCCAATCAATCAGCGCTTACAATGAGCAGTTCTTC.

This chain links TRBV28 with TRBJ2-7; D tentatively reads TRBD1 or TRBD2 (5 bases each). Germline V lookup: CDR1 MDHEN, CDR2 SYDVKM. The CDR3 totals 16 residues. Trimming shortened V by 3 bases and J by 4 bases, and 19 bases separated the two germline ends. CDR3 nucleotide sequence: TGTGCCAGCAGTTTGGGTCCGGGGCGAATTTATTACGAGCAGTACTTC. Its protein product is CASSLGPGRIYYEQYF. Supplemented by reference TRBV28 and TRBJ2-7, the full variable domain reads DVKVTQSSRYLVKRTGEKVFLECVQDMDHENMFWYRQDPGLGLRLIYFSYDVKMKEKGDIPEGYSVSREKKERFSLILESASTNQTSMYLCASSLGPGRIYYEQYFGPGTRLTVT.

J is TRBJ2-5 and V is TRBV7-9; D is undetermined. Germline V gene sequence: CDR1 SEHNR, CDR2 FQNEAQ (reference sequence). The CDR3 loop spans 12 amino acids. Trimming pared 5 bases from V and 1 base from J, leaving 5 bases between. The DNA of the CDR3 is TGTGCCAGCAGCCTCTTCCAAGAGACCCAGTACTTC. It codes for CASSLFQETQYF.

This sequence joins TRBV6-1 and TRBJ2-7; D ambiguous. The CDR3 sequence is 11 residues long. Trimming took off 2 bases at V and 6 bases at J, with 5 bases between the two ends. The V gene's germline CDR1 is MNHNS and CDR2 SASEGT. The chain's CDR3 is CASSEIGEQYF. The CDR3, as DNA: TGTGCCAGCAGTGAAATAGGCGAGCAGTACTTC.

This chain joins TRBV27 and TRBJ2-7; D uncertain. V lost 2 bases and J lost 6, with 11 bases in between. The germline V gene has CDR1 MNHEY and CDR2 SMNVEV (reference sequence). The CDR3 sequence is 13 residues long. The CDR3 DNA follows: TGTGCCAGCAGTTTAACACTGTACTCCGAGCAGTACTTC. Its protein is CASSLTLYSEQYF.

The chain joins TRBV9 to TRBJ1-1; possibly TRBD1 for D (6 bases). The V end lost 4 bases, the J end lost 6 bases, and 19 bases lay between the germline ends. Germline V gene sequence: CDR1 SGDLS, CDR2 YYNGEE. The CDR3 consists of 15 residues. The CDR3 DNA is TGTGCCAGCAGCACCCGACAGGAGGGGACCCCTGAAGCTTTCTTT. It codes for CASSTRQEGTPEAFF.

The chain is built from TRBV27 and TRBJ2-6; D not resolved. CDR3 length equals 14 residues. Germline CDR1 reads MNHEY; CDR2 reads SMNVEV (reference sequence). The V end lost 5 bases, the J end lost 3 bases, and 8 bases lay between the germline ends. The chain's CDR3 is CASSLDFGANVLTF. CDR3 nucleotide sequence: TGTGCCAGCAGTCTAGATTTTGGGGCCAACGTCCTGACTTTC.

The chain is built from TRBV7-9 and TRBJ1-3; D is undetermined. The length of the CDR3 is 14 residues. The V and J ends lost 6 bases and 0 bases respectively, with 9 bases between them. The germline V gene has CDR1 SEHNR and CDR2 FQNEAQ (reference sequence). In DNA form, the CDR3 reads TGTGCCAGCAGTCGGCCCAGCTCTGGAAACACCATATATTTT. Its protein is CASSRPSSGNTIYF. Looking up the rest from reference TRBV7-9 and TRBJ1-3 gives the full variable domain: DTGVSQNPRHKITKRGQNVTFRCDPISEHNRLYWYRQTLGQGPEFLTYFQNEAQLEKSRLLSDRFSAERPKGSFSTLEIQRTEQGDSAMYLCASSRPSSGNTIYFGEGSWLTVV.

The chain links TRBV11-1 to TRBJ2-1, with 8 bases matching TRBD2. Per the germline V gene, CDR1 is SGHAT and CDR2 is FQDESV (reference sequence). The CDR3 totals 17 residues. Trimming cost V 5 bases and J 1 base; bases outside gene matches: 10. In DNA, the CDR3 is TGTGCCAGCAGCGCGGGTAGGGCGGGAGGTTCCTACAATGAGCAGTTCTTC. This sequence encodes CASSAGRAGGSYNEQFF.

This chain joins TRBV28 and TRBJ2-7; TRBD1 aligns across 9 bases. The V and J ends lost 1 base and 5 bases, in that order; junction bases with no gene match: 9. The germline gives CDR1 MDHEN, CDR2 SYDVKM. This CDR3 is built from 16 residues. CDR3 sequence: CASSLFSGTGQHEQYF. CDR3 bases: TGTGCCAGCAGTTTATTCTCCGGGACAGGGCAACACGAGCAGTACTTC.

The rearrangement joins TRBV6-7 to TRBJ1-4, with 7 bases fitting TRBD1. TRBV6-7 is treated as an ORF (open reading frame) with a function not yet certain. Losses at the gene ends were 0 bases for V and 7 bases for J; bases not matched to a gene: 8. The CDR3 loop spans 16 amino acids. This chain's CDR3 is CASSYSRTGRGEKLFF. Here the CDR3 DNA reads TGTGCCAGCAGTTACTCCCGGACAGGCCGTGGTGAAAAACTGTTTTTT.

V and J are TRBV28 and TRBJ1-1, with D possibly matching TRBD1 (5 bases). Trimming stripped 4 bases from V and 4 bases from J, with 10 bases between. The length of the CDR3 is 13 residues. Per germline, CDR1 MDHEN and CDR2 SYDVKM. The CDR3 is CASSWGDSTEAFF. The CDR3 DNA follows: TGTGCCAGCAGTTGGGGTGACAGCACTGAAGCTTTCTTT.